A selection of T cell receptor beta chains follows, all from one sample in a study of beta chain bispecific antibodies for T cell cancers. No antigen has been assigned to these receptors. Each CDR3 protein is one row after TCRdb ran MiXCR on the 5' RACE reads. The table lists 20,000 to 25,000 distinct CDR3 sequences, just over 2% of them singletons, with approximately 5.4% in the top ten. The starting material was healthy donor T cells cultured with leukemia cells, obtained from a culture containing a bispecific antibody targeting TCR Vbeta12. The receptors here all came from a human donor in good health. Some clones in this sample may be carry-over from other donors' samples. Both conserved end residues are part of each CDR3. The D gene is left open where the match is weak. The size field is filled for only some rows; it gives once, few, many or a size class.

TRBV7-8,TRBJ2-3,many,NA,CASSFSPGGHSTDTQYF,TGTGCCAGCAGCTTTTCCCCGGGGGGCCATAGCACAGATACGCAGTATTTT
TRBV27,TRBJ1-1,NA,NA,CASSFIWGDTEAFF,TGTGCCAGCAGTTTCATCTGGGGGGACACTGAAGCTTTCTTT
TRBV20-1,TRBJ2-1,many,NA,CSARAPSYNEQFF,TGCAGTGCTAGAGCTCCCAGCTACAATGAGCAGTTCTTC
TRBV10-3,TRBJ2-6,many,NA,CAIAGQDFSGANVLTF,TGTGCCATCGCCGGTCAAGACTTCTCTGGGGCCAACGTCCTGACTTTC
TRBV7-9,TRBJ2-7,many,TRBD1,CASSSETGTSYYEQYF,TGTGCCAGCAGCTCGGAGACAGGGACATCCTACTACGAGCAGTACTTC
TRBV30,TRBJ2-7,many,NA,CAWNMAGSSYEQYF,TGTGCCTGGAATATGGCAGGGTCGTCCTACGAGCAGTACTTC
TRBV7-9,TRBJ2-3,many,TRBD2,CASSPYGGAGGPSTQYF,TGTGCCAGCAGCCCCTACGGGGGTGCGGGGGGGCCGAGTACGCAGTATTTT
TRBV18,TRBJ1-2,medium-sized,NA,CASSPPQQGDVNGYTF,TGTGCCAGCTCACCACCGCAACAGGGCGACGTCAATGGCTACACCTTC
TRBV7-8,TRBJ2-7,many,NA,CASSLTDYEQYF,TGTGCCAGCAGCTTAACCGACTACGAGCAGTACTTC
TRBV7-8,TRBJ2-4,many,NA,CASSLGGANIQYF,TGTGCCAGCAGCTTAGGGGGTGCAAACATTCAGTACTTC
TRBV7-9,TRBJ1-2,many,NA,CASSPIGLYGYTF,TGTGCCAGCAGCCCTATCGGGCTTTATGGCTACACCTTC
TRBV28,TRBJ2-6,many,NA,CATYFSGANVLTF,TGTGCCACCTACTTCTCTGGGGCCAACGTCCTGACTTTC
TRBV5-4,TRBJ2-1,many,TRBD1,CASRSTGAVNEQFF,TGTGCCAGCAGATCGACAGGGGCGGTCAATGAGCAGTTCTTC
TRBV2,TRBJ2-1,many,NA,CASSEARGNLEQFF,TGTGCCAGCAGTGAAGCCAGGGGTAACCTAGAGCAGTTCTTC
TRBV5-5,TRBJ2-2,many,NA,CASSLASWTGELFF,TGTGCCAGCAGCTTGGCTTCCTGGACCGGGGAGCTGTTTTTT
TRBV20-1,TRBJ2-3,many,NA,CSARAPVVLDTQYF,TGCAGTGCTAGAGCCCCCGTGGTTTTAGATACGCAGTATTTT
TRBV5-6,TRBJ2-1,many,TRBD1,CASSFGTVYNEQFF,TGTGCCAGCAGCTTCGGGACAGTTTACAATGAGCAGTTCTTC
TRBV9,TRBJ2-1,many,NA,CASSPGTSHEQFF,TGTGCCAGCAGCCCCGGGACCTCTCATGAGCAGTTCTTC
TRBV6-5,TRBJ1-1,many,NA,CASRDGSSATEAFF,TGTGCCAGCAGGGACGGGTCCTCGGCCACTGAAGCTTTCTTT
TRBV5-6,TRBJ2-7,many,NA,CASSMESADEQYF,TGTGCCAGCAGCATGGAGAGCGCGGACGAGCAGTACTTC
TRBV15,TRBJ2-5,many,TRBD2,CATSKGGGASETQYF,TGTGCCACCAGCAAGGGCGGGGGGGCCAGTGAGACCCAGTACTTC
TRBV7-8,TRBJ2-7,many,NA,CASSPRASQAYEQYF,TGTGCCAGCAGCCCCCGGGCTAGCCAAGCCTACGAGCAGTACTTC
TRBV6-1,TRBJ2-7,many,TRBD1,CASRRTGGDGSYEQYF,TGTGCCAGCAGAAGGACAGGGGGAGACGGCTCCTACGAGCAGTACTTC
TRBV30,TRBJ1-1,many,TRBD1,CAWDYRGNEAFF,TGTGCCTGGGATTACAGGGGAAATGAAGCTTTCTTT
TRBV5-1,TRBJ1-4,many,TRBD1,CASSSRGRSTNEKLFF,TGCGCCAGCAGCTCGAGGGGGCGATCAACTAATGAAAAACTGTTTTTT
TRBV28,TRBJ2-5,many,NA,CASRIQSSAAQYF,TGTGCCAGCAGGATCCAGTCCTCCGCGGCCCAGTACTTC
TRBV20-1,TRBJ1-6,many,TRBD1,CSATSTGGNFF,TGCAGTGCCACCTCGACAGGGGGGAACTTCTTT
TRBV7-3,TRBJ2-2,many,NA,CASSLSPGYTGELFF,TGTGCCAGCAGCTTATCCCCAGGGTACACCGGGGAGCTGTTTTTT
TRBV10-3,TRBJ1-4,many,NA,CATVSRLGAAEKLFF,TGTGCCACCGTCAGTAGGTTGGGGGCAGCTGAAAAACTGTTTTTT
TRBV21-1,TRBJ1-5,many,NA,CASRFGKLRWSNQPQHF,TGTGCCAGCAGGTTTGGGAAGCTTCGGTGGAGCAATCAGCCCCAGCATTTT
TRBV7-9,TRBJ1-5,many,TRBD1,CASSSTGENQPQHF,TGTGCCAGCAGCTCGACAGGGGAGAATCAGCCCCAGCATTTT
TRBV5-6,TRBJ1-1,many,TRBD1,CASSHSTGGNTEAFF,TGTGCCAGCAGCCACTCGACAGGGGGGAACACTGAAGCTTTCTTT
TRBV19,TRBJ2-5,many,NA,CASSIGQQETQYF,TGTGCCAGTAGTATAGGCCAGCAAGAGACCCAGTACTTC
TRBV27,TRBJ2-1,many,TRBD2,CASGTSGYNEQFF,TGTGCCAGCGGGACTAGCGGTTACAATGAGCAGTTCTTC
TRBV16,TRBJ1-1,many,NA,CASSQRETEAFF,TGTGCCAGCAGCCAAAGGGAGACTGAAGCTTTCTTT
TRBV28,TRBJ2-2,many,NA,CASSLRIGRATNTGELFF,TGTGCCAGCAGTTTAAGGATAGGGAGAGCGACGAACACCGGGGAGCTGTTTTTT
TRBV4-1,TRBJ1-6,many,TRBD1,CASSQDQHRGLNSPLHF,TGCGCCAGCAGCCAAGATCAACACAGGGGGCTTAATTCACCCCTCCACTTT
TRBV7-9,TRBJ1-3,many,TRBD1,CASSMPGQGVPSGNTIYF,TGTGCCAGCAGCATGCCGGGACAGGGGGTTCCGTCTGGAAACACCATATATTTT
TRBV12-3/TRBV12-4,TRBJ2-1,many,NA,CASSPFRTETYNEQFF,TGTGCCAGCAGTCCATTTCGGACAGAAACTTACAATGAGCAGTTCTTC
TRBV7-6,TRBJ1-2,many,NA,CASSLGVGRGPNYGYTF,TGTGCCAGCAGCTTAGGTGTCGGCAGGGGACCGAACTATGGCTACACCTTC
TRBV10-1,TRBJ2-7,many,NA,CASSAPGEDEQYF,TGCGCCAGCAGTGCCCCGGGTGAGGACGAGCAGTACTTC
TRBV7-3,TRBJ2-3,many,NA,CASSLNGGPTDTQYF,TGTGCCAGCAGCTTAAACGGGGGGCCTACAGATACGCAGTATTTT